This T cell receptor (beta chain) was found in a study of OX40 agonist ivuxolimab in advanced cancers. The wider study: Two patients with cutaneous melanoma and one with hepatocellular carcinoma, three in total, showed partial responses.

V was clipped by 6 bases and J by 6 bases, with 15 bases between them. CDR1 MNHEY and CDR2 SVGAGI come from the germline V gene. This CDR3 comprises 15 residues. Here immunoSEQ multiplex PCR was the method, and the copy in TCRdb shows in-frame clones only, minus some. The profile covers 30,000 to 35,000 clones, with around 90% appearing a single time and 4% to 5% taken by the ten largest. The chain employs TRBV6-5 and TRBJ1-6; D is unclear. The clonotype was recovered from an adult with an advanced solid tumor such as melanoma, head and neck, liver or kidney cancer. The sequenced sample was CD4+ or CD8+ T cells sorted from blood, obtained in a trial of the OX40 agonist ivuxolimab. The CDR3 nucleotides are TGTGCCAGCAGGGTGGTCCGATCGGGTAATTCACCCCTCCACTTT. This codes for CASRVVRSGNSPLHF.